This T cell receptor (beta chain) stems from a study of T cell repertoires in cytomegalovirus infection. Study details: Indications came from public TCR beta signatures; they pointed to CMV infection and to a matching HLA type.

Study observations and caveats: Dominating the ex vivo response were TCR beta clonotypes that were CMV-specific and HLA-C-restricted. The cumulative frequency of public TCR beta families identified carriers of CMV plus the relevant HLA.

CDR3 length: 15 amino acids. Deletions cut 6 bases from V and 7 bases from J, with 19 bases between. CDR1 is MGHDK and CDR2 is SYGVNS in the germline V gene. TCRdb ran MiXCR on the reads and lists one entry per CDR3 protein. The sample includes roughly 760,000 distinct CDR3 sequences, 35% to 40% of them seen just once. In the case of this clonotype: Its antigen is unknown.

The J gene is TRBJ2-1, the V gene TRBV25-1; maybe TRBD2 (5 bases). This receptor was identified in a human donor in good health (CMV status not recorded). Some clones in this sample may be carry-over from other donors' samples. The source material was PBMCs. CDR3 sequence reads: CASSESGNGRNEQFF. Here the CDR3 DNA reads TGTGCCAGCAGCGAGTCGGGGAATGGGCGGAATGAGCAGTTCTTC.